The rows below give T cell receptor beta chains drawn from one sample of a study of blood T cell repertoires in COVID-19. Clones were read by immunoSEQ multiplex PCR, and TCRdb kept only the in-frame ones, dropping some. The sample lists about 140,000 clones; over 60% were seen once. Sequencing input: PBMCs or T cells enriched from blood (not recorded which). All receptors come from a woman aged 45 to 65 who had recovered from COVID-19. CDR3s include the opening cysteine and the closing phenylalanine or tryptophan. Fields, in order: clone size, J gene, V gene, D gene, CDR3 DNA, CDR3 protein. The D gene is left open where the match is weak. Size is omitted from some rows. Given values are once, few, many or a class for expanded clones.

abundance: once
j_gene: TRBJ1-3
v_gene: TRBV19
d_gene: NA
CDR3nt: TGTGCCAGTAACGGAGGGCTCTCTGGAAACACCATATATTTT
CDR3aa: CASNGGLSGNTIYF

abundance: NA
j_gene: TRBJ2-1
v_gene: TRBV18
d_gene: TRBD2
CDR3nt: TGTGCCAGCTCACCCGAAGGACTAGCGGGAGTTAAGATCTTC
CDR3aa: CASSPEGLAGVKIF

abundance: few
j_gene: TRBJ2-3
v_gene: TRBV25-1
d_gene: TRBD2
CDR3nt: TGTGCCAGCAGTGAACCCGGACTAGCGGGGGCGGTAGATACGCAGTATTTT
CDR3aa: CASSEPGLAGAVDTQYF

abundance: NA
j_gene: TRBJ2-1
v_gene: TRBV24-1
d_gene: NA
CDR3nt: TGTGCCACCAGTGGCCTTAGTTACAATGAGCAGTTCTTC
CDR3aa: CATSGLSYNEQFF

abundance: NA
j_gene: TRBJ2-6
v_gene: TRBV6-5
d_gene: NA
CDR3nt: TGTGCCAGCTCTCAGGGATACGGGGCCAACGTCCTGACTTTC
CDR3aa: CASSQGYGANVLTF

abundance: once
j_gene: TRBJ1-4
v_gene: TRBV30
d_gene: NA
CDR3nt: TGTGCCTGGAGCGGGGGTGCAACTAATGAAAAACTGTTTTTT
CDR3aa: CAWSGGATNEKLFF

abundance: NA
j_gene: TRBJ2-1
v_gene: TRBV24-1
d_gene: NA
CDR3nt: TGTGCCACCAGCACTAACAATGAGCAGTTCTTC
CDR3aa: CATSTNNEQFF

abundance: NA
j_gene: TRBJ1-2
v_gene: TRBV11-2
d_gene: NA
CDR3nt: TGTGCCAGCAGCTTAGGACAGAATCTGATTAACTATGGCTACACCTTC
CDR3aa: CASSLGQNLINYGYTF

abundance: NA
j_gene: TRBJ1-5
v_gene: TRBV5-6
d_gene: TRBD1
CDR3nt: TGTGCCAGCAGCGTGGGACAGGGGGCAAATCAGCCCCAGCATTTT
CDR3aa: CASSVGQGANQPQHF

abundance: NA
j_gene: TRBJ2-5
v_gene: TRBV5-5
d_gene: TRBD2
CDR3nt: TGTGCCAGCAGCTGGGGACTAGCCCCCCAAGAGACCCAGTACTTC
CDR3aa: CASSWGLAPQETQYF

abundance: few
j_gene: TRBJ1-2
v_gene: TRBV2
d_gene: NA
CDR3nt: TGTGCCAGCAGGAGGCAGAGAGCTAACTATGGCTACACCTTC
CDR3aa: CASRRQRANYGYTF

abundance: NA
j_gene: TRBJ2-4
v_gene: TRBV19
d_gene: NA
CDR3nt: TGTGCCAGTAGCCCACAGTTGACGGATAAAAACATTCAGTACTTC
CDR3aa: CASSPQLTDKNIQYF

abundance: NA
j_gene: TRBJ2-7
v_gene: TRBV27
d_gene: TRBD1
CDR3nt: TGTGCCAGCAGTCAGCCGGGACAGGGGGCCCGTGAGCAGTACTTC
CDR3aa: CASSQPGQGAREQYF

abundance: NA
j_gene: TRBJ2-1
v_gene: TRBV9
d_gene: TRBD2
CDR3nt: TGTGCCAGCAGCGTAGATGCCAGCGGGAGGGACCCCTACAATGAGCAGTTCTTC
CDR3aa: CASSVDASGRDPYNEQFF

abundance: NA
j_gene: TRBJ2-3
v_gene: TRBV7-2
d_gene: NA
CDR3nt: TGTGCCAGCAGCTTACCTAGCACAGATACGCAGTATTTT
CDR3aa: CASSLPSTDTQYF

abundance: NA
j_gene: TRBJ2-1
v_gene: TRBV2
d_gene: TRBD1
CDR3nt: TGTGCCAGCAGTGAAGCGGACAGGGCTGAGCAGTTCTTC
CDR3aa: CASSEADRAEQFF

abundance: NA
j_gene: TRBJ2-3
v_gene: TRBV3-1/TRBV3-2
d_gene: TRBD2
CDR3nt: TGTGCCACCGGGAGGTCAGATACGCAGTATTTT
CDR3aa: CATGRSDTQYF

abundance: few
j_gene: TRBJ1-1
v_gene: TRBV5-1
d_gene: TRBD1
CDR3nt: TGCGCCAGCACCCGACAGACAGGGGCGGGCACTGAAGCTTTCTTT
CDR3aa: CASTRQTGAGTEAFF

abundance: NA
j_gene: TRBJ2-1
v_gene: TRBV24-1
d_gene: NA
CDR3nt: TGTGCCACCAGCGGGAGTAGCTCCTACAATGAGCAGTTCTTC
CDR3aa: CATSGSSSYNEQFF

abundance: NA
j_gene: TRBJ2-5
v_gene: TRBV14
d_gene: NA
CDR3nt: TGTGCCAGCAGCCAAAACAGGGAAGGGACCCAGTACTTC
CDR3aa: CASSQNREGTQYF

abundance: NA
j_gene: TRBJ2-5
v_gene: TRBV7-9
d_gene: NA
CDR3nt: TGTGCCAGCAGCTTAGGGAGGATGGCCCAGTACTTC
CDR3aa: CASSLGRMAQYF

abundance: NA
j_gene: TRBJ2-5
v_gene: TRBV10-1
d_gene: TRBD2
CDR3nt: TGCGCCAGCAGTGGATTAGCGGCGGGAGGTTGGGAGACCCAGTACTTC
CDR3aa: CASSGLAAGGWETQYF

abundance: NA
j_gene: TRBJ2-7
v_gene: TRBV4-1
d_gene: NA
CDR3nt: TGCGCCAGCAGCCAAAGACACCGGGGAGTCTACGAGCAGTACTTC
CDR3aa: CASSQRHRGVYEQYF

abundance: NA
j_gene: TRBJ1-6
v_gene: TRBV6-1
d_gene: NA
CDR3nt: TGTGCCAGCAGTGAGGGGCTCTATAATTCACCCCTCCACTTT
CDR3aa: CASSEGLYNSPLHF

abundance: NA
j_gene: TRBJ1-5
v_gene: TRBV7-9
d_gene: NA
CDR3nt: TGTGCCAGCAGCTTAGGGCAGAATCAGCCCCAGCATTTT
CDR3aa: CASSLGQNQPQHF

abundance: once
j_gene: TRBJ1-1
v_gene: TRBV6-5
d_gene: NA
CDR3nt: TGTGCCAGCAGTAAACAACGGGGGATTGAAGCTTTCTTT
CDR3aa: CASSKQRGIEAFF

abundance: NA
j_gene: TRBJ2-1
v_gene: TRBV5-1
d_gene: NA
CDR3nt: TGCGCCAGCAGCTTGGGTCCCTCACTCGGGAACAATGAGCAGTTCTTC
CDR3aa: CASSLGPSLGNNEQFF

abundance: NA
j_gene: TRBJ1-1
v_gene: TRBV9
d_gene: NA
CDR3nt: TGTGCCAGCAGCGTAAACGGGATGAACACTGAAGCTTTCTTT
CDR3aa: CASSVNGMNTEAFF

abundance: NA
j_gene: TRBJ2-7
v_gene: TRBV27
d_gene: NA
CDR3nt: TGTGCCAGCAGTGCCTCCCTGACTGACGAGCAGTACTTC
CDR3aa: CASSASLTDEQYF

abundance: once
j_gene: TRBJ1-1
v_gene: TRBV7-9
d_gene: TRBD1
CDR3nt: TGTGCCAGCACCCGGGACAGGACGAGTCCAAAGATGAACACTGAAGCTTTCTTT
CDR3aa: CASTRDRTSPKMNTEAFF

abundance: NA
j_gene: TRBJ2-3
v_gene: TRBV7-9
d_gene: TRBD2
CDR3nt: TGTGCCAGCAGTTGGACTAGCGGGAGGATTAGAGATACGCAGTATTTT
CDR3aa: CASSWTSGRIRDTQYF

abundance: NA
j_gene: TRBJ2-5
v_gene: TRBV5-1
d_gene: TRBD1
CDR3nt: TGCGCCAGCAGCCGGACCGGGACAGGGGAAGAGACCCAGTACTTC
CDR3aa: CASSRTGTGEETQYF

abundance: NA
j_gene: TRBJ1-4
v_gene: TRBV7-8
d_gene: NA
CDR3nt: TGTGCCAGCACGGGAGAAAAAGGGGTCGCAACTAATGAAAAACTGTTTTTT
CDR3aa: CASTGEKGVATNEKLFF

abundance: NA
j_gene: TRBJ2-5
v_gene: TRBV30
d_gene: NA
CDR3nt: TGTGCCTGGAGTGTATCTGTACAAGAGACCCAGTACTTC
CDR3aa: CAWSVSVQETQYF

abundance: NA
j_gene: TRBJ1-2
v_gene: TRBV29-1
d_gene: NA
CDR3nt: TGCAGCGTTGAAGATGGGGGCACCTGGGGCTACACCTTC
CDR3aa: CSVEDGGTWGYTF

abundance: few
j_gene: TRBJ2-5
v_gene: TRBV4-1
d_gene: NA
CDR3nt: TGCGCCAGCAGCCAAGGGGGGCTGCGACAAGAGACCCAGTACTTC
CDR3aa: CASSQGGLRQETQYF